Listed below are T cell receptor beta chains from one sample, sequenced in a study of neurological immune-mediated disorders. TCRdb ran MiXCR on the 5' RACE reads and lists one entry per CDR3 protein. The sample shows 55,000 to 70,000 distinct CDR3 sequences, about an eighth of them seen only once. The sequenced sample consisted of PBMCs. The receptors were gathered from a man aged 55-75 years in good health. The CDR3 runs from the conserved cysteine through the conserved F or W. Fields, in order: V gene, J gene, clone size, D gene, CDR3 protein, CDR3 DNA. A D gene is named only where the DNA matches it firmly. Sizes are listed as once, few or many counts, or a class when the clone is expanded.

v_call: TRBV5-1; j_call: TRBJ2-3; clone_size: many; d_call: TRBD2; cdr3_aa: CASSSLAESTDTQYF; cdr3_nt: TGCGCCAGCAGTTCCCTAGCGGAGAGCACAGATACGCAGTATTTT
v_call: TRBV5-1; j_call: TRBJ1-5; clone_size: many; d_call: -; cdr3_aa: CASSLSGVNQPQHF; cdr3_nt: TGCGCCAGCAGCTTATCCGGAGTCAATCAGCCCCAGCATTTT
v_call: TRBV20-1; j_call: TRBJ2-7; clone_size: many; d_call: -; cdr3_aa: CSAGVQYSYEQYF; cdr3_nt: TGCAGTGCCGGGGTACAGTACTCCTACGAGCAGTACTTC
v_call: TRBV6-6; j_call: TRBJ2-3; clone_size: many; d_call: -; cdr3_aa: CASSQTKADTQYF; cdr3_nt: TGTGCCAGCAGTCAAACAAAGGCGGATACGCAGTATTTT
v_call: TRBV7-9; j_call: TRBJ2-6; clone_size: many; d_call: TRBD1; cdr3_aa: CASSQPGQLHSGANVLTF; cdr3_nt: TGTGCCAGCAGCCAACCGGGACAGCTACACTCTGGGGCCAACGTCCTGACTTTC
v_call: TRBV7-3; j_call: TRBJ2-1; clone_size: many; d_call: -; cdr3_aa: CASSSGSGEQFF; cdr3_nt: TGTGCCAGCAGCTCCGGGAGCGGTGAGCAGTTCTTC
v_call: TRBV5-1; j_call: TRBJ2-7; clone_size: many; d_call: -; cdr3_aa: CASSLPTVSYEQYF; cdr3_nt: TGCGCCAGCAGCTTACCTACAGTATCCTACGAGCAGTACTTC
v_call: TRBV12-3/TRBV12-4; j_call: TRBJ2-3; clone_size: many; d_call: -; cdr3_aa: CASSLLGGEADTQYF; cdr3_nt: TGTGCCAGCAGTTTACTTGGGGGAGAGGCAGATACGCAGTATTTT
v_call: TRBV5-4; j_call: TRBJ2-1; clone_size: many; d_call: TRBD2; cdr3_aa: CASSLSGMERGSEQFF; cdr3_nt: TGTGCCAGCAGCTTAAGTGGTATGGAGCGGGGGAGTGAGCAGTTCTTC
v_call: TRBV5-6; j_call: TRBJ2-7; clone_size: many; d_call: -; cdr3_aa: CASSTWTTYEQYF; cdr3_nt: TGTGCCAGCAGCACCTGGACTACCTACGAGCAGTACTTC
v_call: TRBV5-1; j_call: TRBJ1-1; clone_size: many; d_call: TRBD1; cdr3_aa: CATSGQGSGSTEAFF; cdr3_nt: TGCGCCACATCGGGACAGGGGAGCGGCAGCACTGAAGCTTTCTTT